Listed below are T cell receptor beta chains from one sample, sequenced in a study of fetal regulatory T cell absence and autoimmunity. Measured with immunoSEQ multiplex PCR; TCRdb has only the in-frame clones, and not every one. The sample holds about 95,000 clones, around 72% seen once. The specimen was pancreas tissue. The receptors stem from a male donor with IPEX syndrome. The CDR3 runs from the conserved cysteine through the conserved F or W. A D gene is named only where the DNA matches it firmly. Size values are once, few and many counts, or a class for expanded clones, and some rows have none.

>TRBJ1-3|-|-|TRBV11-2
CASSLVPTALNTIYF
TGTGCCAGCAGCTTAGTCCCCACAGCCTTAAACACCATATATTTT
>TRBJ1-2|-|-|TRBV7-9
CASSLGGWRTF
TGTGCCAGCAGCTTGGGGGGGTGGAGAACCTTC
>TRBJ2-7|-|once|TRBV13
CASSQRGGGPYEQYF
TGTGCCAGCAGCCAAAGGGGGGGAGGTCCCTACGAGCAGTACTTC
>TRBJ1-6|-|-|TRBV4-3
CASSQDGFYNSPLHF
TGCGCCAGCAGCCAAGACGGGTTTTATAATTCACCCCTCCACTTT
>TRBJ2-7|-|-|TRBV27
CASSLSNEPYEQYF
TGTGCCAGCAGTTTATCGAACGAACCCTACGAGCAGTACTTC
>TRBJ2-2|TRBD1|-|TRBV5-6
CASSGGQGQSINTGELFF
TGTGCCAGCAGCGGCGGACAGGGGCAATCAATTAACACCGGGGAGCTGTTTTTT
>TRBJ2-4|-|-|TRBV19
CASTKRRARSIQYF
TGTGCCAGTACCAAGAGGAGGGCCAGGAGCATTCAGTACTTC
>TRBJ2-3|TRBD1|-|TRBV7-9
CASSLGTGGSTDTQYF
TGTGCCAGCAGCTTAGGGACAGGGGGAAGCACAGATACGCAGTATTTT
>TRBJ2-7|TRBD2|-|TRBV6-5
CASSLAGGAYEQYF
TGTGCCAGCAGTTTAGCGGGAGGGGCGTACGAGCAGTACTTC
>TRBJ2-1|TRBD2|once|TRBV27
CASSLSFRTSGLYEQFF
TGTGCCAGCAGCCTGAGTTTCCGGACTAGCGGGCTTTATGAGCAGTTCTTC
>TRBJ1-6|TRBD1|few|TRBV9
CASSVGQGASPLHF
TGTGCCAGCAGCGTAGGACAGGGGGCTTCACCCCTCCACTTT
>TRBJ2-3|TRBD2|-|TRBV7-6
CASSLHIRGRATDTQYF
TGTGCCAGCAGCTTACATATCCGCGGGAGGGCCACAGATACGCAGTATTTT
>TRBJ1-5|TRBD1|few|TRBV25-1
CASSARTGDGQPQHF
TGTGCCAGCAGTGCCCGAACAGGGGACGGACAGCCCCAGCATTTT
>TRBJ1-5|-|-|TRBV29-1
CSVGMGSNQPQHF
TGCAGCGTTGGAATGGGCAGCAATCAGCCCCAGCATTTT
>TRBJ1-4|-|-|TRBV4-1
CASSPSFGAEEKLFF
TGCGCCAGCAGCCCATCGTTCGGGGCCGAGGAAAAACTGTTTTTT
>TRBJ2-5|TRBD2|-|TRBV7-8
CASSPGTSGGRGGTQYF
TGTGCCAGCAGCCCGGGGACTAGCGGGGGCCGGGGCGGGACCCAGTACTTC
>TRBJ2-5|TRBD2|-|TRBV6-6
CASSYSAGEQETQYF
TGTGCCAGCAGTTACTCAGCGGGGGAGCAAGAGACCCAGTACTTC
>TRBJ2-6|-|-|TRBV30
CAWSDAGGSGANVLTF
TGTGCCTGGAGTGACGCCGGGGGCTCTGGGGCCAACGTCCTGACTTTC